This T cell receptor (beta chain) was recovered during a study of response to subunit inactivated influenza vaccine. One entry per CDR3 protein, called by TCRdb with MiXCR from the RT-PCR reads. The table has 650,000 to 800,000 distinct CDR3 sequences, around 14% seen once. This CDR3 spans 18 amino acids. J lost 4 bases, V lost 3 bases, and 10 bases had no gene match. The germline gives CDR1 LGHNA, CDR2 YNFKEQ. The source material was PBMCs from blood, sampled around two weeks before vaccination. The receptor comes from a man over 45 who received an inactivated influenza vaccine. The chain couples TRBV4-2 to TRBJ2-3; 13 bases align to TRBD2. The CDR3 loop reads CASSHVTSGRALPDTQYF. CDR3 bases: TGTGCCAGCAGCCACGTAACTAGCGGGAGGGCCCTCCCAGATACGCAGTATTTT.